The rows below give T cell receptor beta chains drawn from one sample of a study of monozygotic twins with inflammatory bowel disease. Following a re-call of the 5' RACE reads, TCRdb has one entry per CDR3 protein and lacks DNA. The sample's table shows around 450,000 distinct CDR3 sequences. The sequencing input was blood. The origin of the receptors is a human donor with ulcerative colitis or Crohn's disease, or a healthy co-twin of an affected twin (not recorded which). Both conserved end residues are part of each CDR3.

CSGGGNTEAFF	TRBV20-1	TRBJ1-1
CASSLGQGSTEAFF	TRBV28	TRBJ1-1
CSVDWQSSGANVLTF	TRBV29-1	TRBJ2-6
CASSLVSQGHNEKLFF	TRBV7-8	TRBJ1-4
CASRLPGLLSPLHF	TRBV12-3/TRBV12-4	TRBJ1-6
CASSVEGQPYNEQFF	TRBV9	TRBJ2-1
CSASLGSKGYTF	TRBV20-1	TRBJ1-2
CASSPQVAGGADTQYF	TRBV18	TRBJ2-3
CSAPPGQGNYGYTF	TRBV20-1	TRBJ1-2
CASSFTGEETPQYF	TRBV5-1	TRBJ2-5
CASAESSGNTIYF	TRBV7-9	TRBJ1-3
CASSLWTGEETQYF	TRBV7-2	TRBJ2-5
CASSPINTGPNTGELFF	TRBV18	TRBJ2-2
CASSLNEGRGNYYGYTF	TRBV7-8	TRBJ1-2
CASSEGTSGGQNEQFF	TRBV9	TRBJ2-1
CASTAQAGGRNEQFF	TRBV2	TRBJ2-1
CASSVGGSNEKLFF	TRBV25-1	TRBJ1-4
CASGLPGTVNEQYF	TRBV12-5	TRBJ2-7
CASSLQPTVREQYF	TRBV7-2	TRBJ2-7
CASSLGQGARSAGRGELFF	TRBV12-3/TRBV12-4	TRBJ2-2
CASSPPWNAGRNEQFF	TRBV18	TRBJ2-1
CASKLGQGAYEQYF	TRBV28	TRBJ2-7
CASSEARSVTEAFF	TRBV2	TRBJ1-1
CASSPQQLTNEKLFF	TRBV18	TRBJ1-4
CASSFEGIDYGYTF	TRBV12-3/TRBV12-4	TRBJ1-2
CASSQSGLETQYF	TRBV7-3	TRBJ2-5
CASSQEGRGQETQYF	TRBV4-3	TRBJ2-5
CASKLSGGLDTQYF	TRBV12-3/TRBV12-4	TRBJ2-5
CASSLQGDTQYF	TRBV7-3	TRBJ2-3
CASSQGDYGANVLTF	TRBV14	TRBJ2-6
CAIANAGGNTEAFF	TRBV10-3	TRBJ1-1
CASTENNSPLHF	TRBV5-1	TRBJ1-6